This is a list of T cell receptor beta chains from one sample in a study of human T cells and chemical hapten exposure. TCRdb re-called the RACE reads through MiXCR, storing one row per CDR3 protein. The table records tens of thousands of distinct CDR3 sequences, 9.5% to 13% of them present only once. The source material was whole blood, sampled in connection with sensitization to the hapten diphenylcyclopropenone (DPC). The receptors here all came from a woman under 40 with alopecia areata. Some clones in this sample may be carry-over from other donors' samples. Each CDR3 is given with its conserved first and last residue. Fields, in order: CDR3 protein, J gene, V gene, clone size. The size of a clone is reported for some rows only, either as once, few or many, or as a class for expanded clones.

CDR3: CASSAAAGLGTEAFF
J: TRBJ1-1
V: TRBV5-1
size: -

CDR3: CASSLLGQTTSAFYEQYF
J: TRBJ2-7
V: TRBV5-5
size: -

CDR3: CAINPGLAANTGELFF
J: TRBJ2-2
V: TRBV10-3
size: many

CDR3: CATSRDPQGVYGYTF
J: TRBJ1-2
V: TRBV15
size: -

CDR3: CATRGGEKLFF
J: TRBJ1-4
V: TRBV6-2/TRBV6-3
size: many

CDR3: CSAGTSGETQYF
J: TRBJ2-5
V: TRBV29-1
size: many

CDR3: CASRTSGVEQYF
J: TRBJ2-7
V: TRBV12-3/TRBV12-4
size: -

CDR3: CASSFVGRQETQYF
J: TRBJ2-5
V: TRBV28
size: once

CDR3: CASRTTGLEKLFF
J: TRBJ1-4
V: TRBV12-3/TRBV12-4
size: many

CDR3: CASSLQGSVYTF
J: TRBJ1-2
V: TRBV27
size: -

CDR3: CASSQERGEKLFF
J: TRBJ1-4
V: TRBV4-3
size: -

CDR3: CASSRGSMNTEAFF
J: TRBJ1-1
V: TRBV11-2
size: many

CDR3: CASQYSEQYF
J: TRBJ2-7
V: TRBV2
size: -

CDR3: CSGGENTEAFF
J: TRBJ1-1
V: TRBV29-1
size: few

CDR3: CSLLAGVSEQYF
J: TRBJ2-7
V: TRBV20-1
size: many

CDR3: CASSYDRGSNQPQHF
J: TRBJ1-5
V: TRBV6-6
size: many

CDR3: CASSLWTDNSPLHF
J: TRBJ1-6
V: TRBV27
size: -

CDR3: CASSPPDAYNEQFF
J: TRBJ2-1
V: TRBV18
size: -

CDR3: CATSDIDSSQTETQYF
J: TRBJ2-5
V: TRBV24-1
size: many

CDR3: CASSIYVGGAETQYF
J: TRBJ2-5
V: TRBV19
size: many

CDR3: CASSLAEGSSYNSPLHF
J: TRBJ1-6
V: TRBV12-3/TRBV12-4
size: many

CDR3: CAISESSDTQYF
J: TRBJ2-3
V: TRBV10-3
size: many

CDR3: CASSVKRGSPLHF
J: TRBJ1-6
V: TRBV14
size: many

CDR3: CASSKYKGSTTPISETTEAFF
J: TRBJ1-1
V: TRBV21-1
size: many

CDR3: CASARGAGFYNEQFF
J: TRBJ2-1
V: TRBV12-3/TRBV12-4
size: many

CDR3: CASSLGSEETQYF
J: TRBJ2-5
V: TRBV9
size: -

CDR3: CASSGAGAQVAETQYF
J: TRBJ2-5
V: TRBV7-8
size: many

CDR3: CASSLAAWGNGYTF
J: TRBJ1-2
V: TRBV28
size: many

CDR3: CASRLNAGGGELFF
J: TRBJ2-2
V: TRBV6-6
size: many

CDR3: CAWSVGPQGTEAFF
J: TRBJ1-1
V: TRBV30
size: -

CDR3: CASRVGVDNSPLHF
J: TRBJ1-6
V: TRBV6-5
size: many

CDR3: CASIPALAGVLNEQFF
J: TRBJ2-1
V: TRBV28
size: few

CDR3: CAIRKEGYTF
J: TRBJ1-2
V: TRBV10-3
size: few

CDR3: CASTQGRSYEQYF
J: TRBJ2-7
V: TRBV13
size: many

CDR3: CASSFGTRKNEQFF
J: TRBJ2-1
V: TRBV7-2
size: few

CDR3: CASSSRGFAGKADEQFF
J: TRBJ2-1
V: TRBV28
size: -

CDR3: CAISVDTSYNEQFF
J: TRBJ2-1
V: TRBV10-3
size: many

CDR3: CSATPGRVGTEAFF
J: TRBJ1-1
V: TRBV20-1
size: many

CDR3: CASSLVGVGQETQYF
J: TRBJ2-5
V: TRBV7-2
size: many

CDR3: CASSLWDRVINEQFF
J: TRBJ2-1
V: TRBV5-5
size: -

CDR3: CASSPRADLNTGELFF
J: TRBJ2-2
V: TRBV5-1
size: many

CDR3: CASSELAEAYNEQFF
J: TRBJ2-1
V: TRBV2
size: many

CDR3: CASSTRDGREKLFF
J: TRBJ1-4
V: TRBV28
size: -

CDR3: CASRPDRFLNSPLHF
J: TRBJ1-6
V: TRBV7-2
size: -

CDR3: CASSLSRQRYEKLFF
J: TRBJ1-4
V: TRBV12-3/TRBV12-4
size: -

CDR3: CAIQGDSNQPQHF
J: TRBJ1-5
V: TRBV10-3
size: -

CDR3: CSARDRSRSNQPQHF
J: TRBJ1-5
V: TRBV20-1
size: many

CDR3: CSVEAAGQGEQYF
J: TRBJ2-7
V: TRBV29-1
size: -

CDR3: CASSRKGQKGDTQYF
J: TRBJ2-3
V: TRBV3-1
size: many

CDR3: CASSLRVLAANNEQYF
J: TRBJ2-7
V: TRBV12-3/TRBV12-4
size: -

CDR3: CASRRDPNQPQHF
J: TRBJ1-5
V: TRBV28
size: many

CDR3: CASSPGQSSYNEQFF
J: TRBJ2-1
V: TRBV5-1
size: -

CDR3: CSVDGGNTEAFF
J: TRBJ1-1
V: TRBV29-1
size: few

CDR3: CASSLTGNEQFF
J: TRBJ2-1
V: TRBV5-1
size: -

CDR3: CASSQGLTNEKLFF
J: TRBJ1-4
V: TRBV4-1
size: many

CDR3: CASRTATGELFF
J: TRBJ2-2
V: TRBV5-5
size: -